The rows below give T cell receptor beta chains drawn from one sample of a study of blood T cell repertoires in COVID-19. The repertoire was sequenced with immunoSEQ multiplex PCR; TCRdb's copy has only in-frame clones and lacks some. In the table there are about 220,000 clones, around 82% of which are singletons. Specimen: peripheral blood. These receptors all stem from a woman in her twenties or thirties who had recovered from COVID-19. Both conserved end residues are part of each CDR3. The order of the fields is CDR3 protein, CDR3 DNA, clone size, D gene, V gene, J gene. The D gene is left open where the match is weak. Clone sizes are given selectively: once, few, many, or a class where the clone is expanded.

CAISLFDSSGANVLTF	TGTGCCATCAGCCTCTTTGATAGCTCTGGGGCCAACGTCCTGACTTTC	NA	NA	TRBV10-3	TRBJ2-6
CASSNGTSGLKETQYF	TGTGCCAGCAGCAACGGGACTAGCGGGTTAAAAGAGACCCAGTACTTC	NA	NA	TRBV21-1	TRBJ2-5
CATSGGTSGRLGTQYF	TGTGCCACCAGCGGGGGGACTAGCGGGAGGCTGGGCACGCAGTATTTT	NA	TRBD2	TRBV15	TRBJ2-3
CASSRNRVGYTF	TGTGCCAGCAGCCGGAACAGGGTTGGCTACACCTTC	once	NA	TRBV5-8	TRBJ1-2
CATSETGTGETQYF	TGTGCCACCAGTGAAACCGGGACAGGAGAGACCCAGTACTTC	once	TRBD1	TRBV24-1	TRBJ2-5
CASGPTGTLYEQYF	TGTGCCAGCGGACCCACCGGGACTCTCTACGAGCAGTACTTC	NA	NA	TRBV3-1/TRBV3-2	TRBJ2-7
CASSDGQKETQYF	TGCGCCAGCAGTGATGGACAGAAAGAGACCCAGTACTTC	NA	NA	TRBV10-1	TRBJ2-5
CASSLGLVLSVGDTQYF	TGTGCCAGCAGCTTAGGACTAGTTTTGTCGGTCGGGGATACGCAGTATTTT	NA	NA	TRBV7-2	TRBJ2-3
CAIKTIGQDYEQYF	TGTGCCATAAAGACAATTGGACAGGACTACGAGCAGTACTTC	NA	TRBD1	TRBV10-3	TRBJ2-7
CASSQVLAERWGELFF	TGCGCCAGCAGCCAAGTGTTAGCGGAGAGGTGGGGGGAGCTGTTTTTT	NA	NA	TRBV4-1	TRBJ2-2
CASSLAGTSGVYEQYF	TGTGCCAGCAGCTTAGCGGGGACTAGCGGGGTCTACGAGCAGTACTTC	NA	TRBD2	TRBV7-9	TRBJ2-7
CAISKGNTQQETQYF	TGTGCCATCAGTAAGGGGAATACGCAACAAGAGACCCAGTACTTC	NA	NA	TRBV10-3	TRBJ2-5
CASSQETGWNQPQHF	TGCGCCAGCTCCCAGGAGACAGGTTGGAATCAGCCCCAGCATTTT	NA	NA	TRBV5-1	TRBJ1-5
CASGTSGDPLDTQYF	TGTGCCAGCGGGACTAGCGGGGACCCCTTAGATACGCAGTATTTT	NA	TRBD2	TRBV2	TRBJ2-3
CASSGTGYEQYF	TGTGCCAGCTCCGGGACAGGATACGAGCAGTACTTC	NA	TRBD1	TRBV18	TRBJ2-7
CASTQRAEKGQPQHF	TGTGCCAGCACCCAGAGGGCAGAAAAAGGTCAGCCCCAGCATTTT	NA	NA	TRBV28	TRBJ1-5
CASSQGGQEPYEQYF	TGCGCCAGCAGCCAAGGGGGACAGGAACCCTACGAGCAGTACTTC	NA	TRBD1	TRBV4-1	TRBJ2-7
CASSVNPRYSMNTEAFF	TGTGCCAGCAGCGTAAACCCACGCTACAGCATGAACACTGAAGCTTTCTTT	few	NA	TRBV9	TRBJ1-1
CASSPTGTGDTIYF	TGCGCCAGCAGCCCGACGGGGACAGGGGACACCATATATTTT	NA	TRBD1	TRBV5-1	TRBJ1-3
CASSLIGVKNLAGGTGYYYEQYF	TGTGCCAGCAGTCTAATTGGGGTCAAGAACTTAGCGGGAGGAACCGGTTACTACTACGAGCAGTACTTC	NA	TRBD2	TRBV27	TRBJ2-7